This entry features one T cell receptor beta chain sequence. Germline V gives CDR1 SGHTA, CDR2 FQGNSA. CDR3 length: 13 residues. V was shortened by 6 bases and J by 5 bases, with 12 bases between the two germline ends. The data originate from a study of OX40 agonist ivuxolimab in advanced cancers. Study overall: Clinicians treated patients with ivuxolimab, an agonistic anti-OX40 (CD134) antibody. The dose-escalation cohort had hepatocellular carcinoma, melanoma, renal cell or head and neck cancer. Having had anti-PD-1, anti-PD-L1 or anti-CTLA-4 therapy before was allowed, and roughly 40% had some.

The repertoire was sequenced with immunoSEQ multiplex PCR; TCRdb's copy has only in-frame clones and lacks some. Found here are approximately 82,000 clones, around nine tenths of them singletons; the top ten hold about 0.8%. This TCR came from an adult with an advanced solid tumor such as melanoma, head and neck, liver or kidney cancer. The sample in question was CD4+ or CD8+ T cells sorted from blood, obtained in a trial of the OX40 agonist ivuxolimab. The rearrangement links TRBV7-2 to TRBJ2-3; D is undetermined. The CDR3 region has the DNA TGTGCCAGCAGTTCCGGGCCCGAAGATACGCAGTATTTT. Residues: CASSSGPEDTQYF.